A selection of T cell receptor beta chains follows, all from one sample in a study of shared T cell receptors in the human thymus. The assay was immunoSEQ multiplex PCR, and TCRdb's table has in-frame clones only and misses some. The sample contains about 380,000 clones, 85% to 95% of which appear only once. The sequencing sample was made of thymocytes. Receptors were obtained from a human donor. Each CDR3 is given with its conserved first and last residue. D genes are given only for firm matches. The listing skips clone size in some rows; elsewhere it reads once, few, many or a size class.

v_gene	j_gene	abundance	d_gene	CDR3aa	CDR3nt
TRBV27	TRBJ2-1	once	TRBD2	CASSSEFSGRASDEQFF	TGTGCCAGCAGTTCTGAATTTAGCGGGAGGGCCAGTGATGAGCAGTTCTTC
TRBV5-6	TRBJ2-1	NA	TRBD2	CASSPGTSGSDGSYNEQFF	TGTGCCAGCAGCCCCGGGACTAGCGGGAGTGACGGCTCCTACAATGAGCAGTTCTTC
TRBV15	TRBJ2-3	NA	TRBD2	CATSREEAGRVKYF	TGTGCCACCAGCAGAGAGGAAGCGGGAAGGGTTAAGTATTTT
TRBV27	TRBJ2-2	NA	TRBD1	CASRPTGQGLIGELFF	TGTGCCAGCAGACCAACGGGACAGGGGCTGATCGGGGAGCTGTTTTTT
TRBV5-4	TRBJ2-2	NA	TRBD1	CASSQPGQGADGELFF	TGTGCCAGCAGCCAACCGGGACAGGGGGCCGACGGGGAGCTGTTTTTT
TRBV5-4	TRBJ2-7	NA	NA	CASSAVDAINEQYF	TGTGCCAGCAGCGCGGTTGACGCTATCAACGAGCAGTACTTC
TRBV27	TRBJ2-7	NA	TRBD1	CASSLLRTGMDEQYF	TGTGCCAGCAGTTTATTAAGGACAGGGATGGACGAGCAGTACTTC
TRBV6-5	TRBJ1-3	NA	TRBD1	CASSYSTQGAGNTIYF	TGTGCCAGCAGTTACTCGACACAGGGGGCTGGAAACACCATATATTTT
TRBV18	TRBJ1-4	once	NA	CASSPGVIGEKLFF	TGTGCCAGCTCACCAGGGGTGATTGGTGAAAAACTGTTTTTT
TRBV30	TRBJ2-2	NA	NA	CAWMDTGELFF	TGTGCCTGGATGGACACCGGGGAGCTGTTTTTT
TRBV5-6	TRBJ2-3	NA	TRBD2	CASSLSLAVSTDTQYF	TGTGCCAGCAGCTTGAGTCTAGCGGTTAGCACAGATACGCAGTATTTT
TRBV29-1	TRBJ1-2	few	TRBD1	CSVVARPNRTGGYLGYGYTF	TGCAGCGTTGTAGCCCGACCAAACCGGACAGGGGGCTACCTAGGATATGGCTACACCTTC
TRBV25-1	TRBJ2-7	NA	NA	CASSHYEQYF	TGTGCCAGCAGTCACTACGAGCAGTACTTC
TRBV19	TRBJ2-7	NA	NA	CASSPRKWGPNYEQYF	TGTGCCAGTAGTCCCCGGAAGTGGGGACCGAACTACGAGCAGTACTTC
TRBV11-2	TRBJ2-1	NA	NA	CASSTGTLFYNEQFF	TGTGCCAGCAGCACCGGGACACTGTTCTACAATGAGCAGTTCTTC
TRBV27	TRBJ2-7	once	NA	CASSLRDGPYEQYF	TGTGCCAGCAGCCTTCGGGACGGGCCCTACGAGCAGTACTTC
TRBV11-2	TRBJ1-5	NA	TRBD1	CASRGQGRNQPQHF	TGTGCCAGCAGAGGACAGGGACGCAATCAGCCCCAGCATTTT
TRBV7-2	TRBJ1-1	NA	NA	CAGHRINTEAFF	TGTGCCGGGCACAGGATTAACACTGAAGCTTTCTTT
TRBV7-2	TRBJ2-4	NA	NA	CASSFRGLKNIQYF	TGTGCCAGCAGCTTCAGGGGTCTTAAAAACATTCAGTACTTC
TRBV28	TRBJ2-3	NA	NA	CASSLKQVTDTQYF	TGTGCCAGCAGTTTAAAACAGGTTACAGATACGCAGTATTTT
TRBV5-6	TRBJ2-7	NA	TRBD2	CASSLRTSGRSSYEQYF	TGTGCCAGCAGCTTAAGGACTAGCGGGAGATCGTCCTACGAGCAGTACTTC
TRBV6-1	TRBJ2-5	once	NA	CASTGLETQYF	TGTGCCAGCACCGGACTGGAGACCCAGTACTTC
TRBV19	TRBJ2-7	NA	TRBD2	CASSDRGTSGRMVGDEQYF	TGTGCCAGTAGTGACCGCGGGACTAGCGGGAGAATGGTGGGGGACGAGCAGTACTTC
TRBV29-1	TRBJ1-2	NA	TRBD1	CSTYRGSGYTF	TGCAGCACATACAGGGGGTCTGGCTACACCTTC
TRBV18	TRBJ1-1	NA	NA	CASSPGPVIDGRGEAFF	TGTGCCAGCTCACCAGGGCCGGTAATCGACGGACGGGGTGAAGCTTTCTTT
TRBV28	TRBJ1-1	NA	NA	CASTEQSTEAFF	TGTGCCAGCACCGAACAGAGCACTGAAGCTTTCTTT
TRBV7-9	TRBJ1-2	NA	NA	CASSLLSGYTF	TGTGCCAGCAGCTTACTCTCTGGCTACACCTTC
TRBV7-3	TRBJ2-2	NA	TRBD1	CASSSSAGGTGELFF	TGTGCCAGCAGCTCGTCGGCAGGGGGAACCGGGGAGCTGTTTTTT
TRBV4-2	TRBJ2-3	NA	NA	CASSQIGADTQYF	TGTGCCAGCAGCCAAATTGGGGCAGATACGCAGTATTTT
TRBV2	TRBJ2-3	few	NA	CASSGRDGTDTQYF	TGTGCCAGCAGTGGTCGGGATGGCACAGATACGCAGTATTTT
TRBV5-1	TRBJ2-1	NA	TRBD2	CASSPQRREPPNEQFF	TGCGCCAGCAGCCCCCAACGGCGGGAGCCCCCTAACGAGCAGTTCTTC
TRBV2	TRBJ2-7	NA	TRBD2	CASISRTSVDKEQYF	TGTGCCAGCATCTCCCGGACTAGCGTGGATAAGGAGCAGTACTTC
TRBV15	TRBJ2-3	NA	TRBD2	CATGIAGGTDTQYF	TGTGCCACCGGCATCGCGGGAGGAACAGATACGCAGTATTTT
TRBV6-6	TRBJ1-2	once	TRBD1	CASSYGQGNYGYTF	TGTGCCAGCAGTTACGGACAGGGGAACTATGGCTACACCTTC
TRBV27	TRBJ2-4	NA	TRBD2	CASSRPPGTSGAPGNIQYF	TGTGCCAGCAGTCGACCACCCGGGACTAGCGGAGCCCCCGGGAACATTCAGTACTTC
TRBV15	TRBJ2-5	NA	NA	CATSRSLTGPEETQYF	TGTGCCACCAGCAGATCTCTCACGGGGCCGGAAGAGACCCAGTACTTC
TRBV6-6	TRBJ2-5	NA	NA	CASSPRDPGEETQYF	TGTGCCAGCAGCCCCCGGGACCCGGGGGAGGAGACCCAGTACTTC
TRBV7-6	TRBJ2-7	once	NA	CASSLEFPHFPHEQYF	TGTGCCAGCAGCTTAGAGTTTCCGCACTTTCCGCACGAGCAGTACTTC
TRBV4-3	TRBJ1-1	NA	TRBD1	CASSPRGRQGGDPAFF	TGCGCCAGCAGCCCTCGAGGGCGACAAGGGGGCGATCCAGCTTTCTTT
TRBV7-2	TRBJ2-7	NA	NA	CASSSLVTSYEQYF	TGTGCCAGCAGCTCACTAGTCACGTCCTACGAGCAGTACTTC
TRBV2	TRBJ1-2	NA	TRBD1	CASSGRTGYTF	TGTGCCAGCAGTGGTAGGACAGGGTACACCTTC
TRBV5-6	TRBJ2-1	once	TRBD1	CASSSRDRNVDEQFF	TGTGCCAGCAGCTCCCGGGACAGGAACGTGGATGAGCAGTTCTTC
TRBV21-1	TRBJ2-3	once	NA	CASSKAPPSTDTQYF	TGTGCCAGCAGCAAAGCCCCCCCTAGCACAGATACGCAGTATTTT
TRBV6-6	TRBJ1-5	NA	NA	CASTKGRQPQHF	TGTGCCAGCACCAAAGGGCGTCAGCCCCAGCATTTT
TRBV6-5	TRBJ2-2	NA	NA	CASSYSPGERVGELFF	TGTGCCAGCAGTTACTCGCCAGGGGAGCGTGTCGGGGAGCTGTTTTTT
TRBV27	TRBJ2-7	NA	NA	CASSLSVRRNTSYEQYF	TGTGCCAGCAGTTTATCTGTGAGGCGGAACACCTCCTACGAGCAGTACTTC
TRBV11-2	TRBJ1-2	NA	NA	CASSPEAPIAGYTF	TGTGCCAGCAGCCCAGAGGCCCCCATTGCGGGCTACACCTTC
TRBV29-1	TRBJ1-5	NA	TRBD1	CSVEGSGQGGQPQHF	TGCAGCGTTGAAGGATCAGGACAGGGTGGGCAGCCCCAGCATTTT
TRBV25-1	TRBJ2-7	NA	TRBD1	CANSSPGTAHYEQYF	TGTGCCAACTCATCTCCCGGGACAGCACACTACGAGCAGTACTTC
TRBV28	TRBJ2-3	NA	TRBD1	CASSLRVRTGMFDTQYF	TGTGCCAGCAGTTTAAGGGTTCGGACAGGGATGTTCGATACGCAGTATTTT
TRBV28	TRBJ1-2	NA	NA	CASSFISSNYGYTF	TGTGCCAGCAGTTTCATCAGCTCTAACTATGGCTACACCTTC
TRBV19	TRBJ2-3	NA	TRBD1	CASSIDLGTGAGDTQYF	TGTGCCAGTAGTATAGATCTAGGCACAGGGGCAGGAGATACGCAGTATTTT
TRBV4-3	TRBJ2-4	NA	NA	CASSQRETKNIQYF	TGCGCCAGCAGCCAGAGGGAAACCAAAAACATTCAGTACTTC
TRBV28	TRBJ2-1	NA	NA	CASSLKASGLGFDEQFF	TGTGCCAGCAGTTTAAAAGCCAGCGGGCTAGGGTTCGATGAGCAGTTCTTC
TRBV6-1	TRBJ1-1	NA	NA	CASSDHLGPSRTEAFF	TGTGCCAGCAGTGATCACCTGGGTCCCTCCCGAACTGAAGCTTTCTTT